The 3 T cell receptor beta chains given below trace back to one sample, sequenced in a study of cytomegalovirus exposure and HLA in healthy donors. The PCR employed 60 Vbeta primers together with 13 Jbeta primers. Clones were read by immunoSEQ multiplex PCR, and TCRdb kept only the in-frame ones, dropping some. The sample records 150,000 to 200,000 clones, around 85% being singletons. The sequenced sample was PBMCs. These receptors were taken from a man aged 50 or older in good health and CMV-seronegative.

This rearrangement joins TRBV14 to TRBJ2-5; 8 bases are a match to TRBD2. The better agreement between TRBJ2-7 and the DNA end casts doubt on the J call. The CDR3 runs 14 residues. Germline V gene data show CDR1 as SGHDN and CDR2 as FVKESK. CDR3 bases: TGTGCCAGCAGCCAGACTAGCGCGCTGTACGAGCAGTACTTC. The encoded protein is CASSQTSALYEQYF.

This clone was detected once. The chain carries TRBV7-9 and TRBJ1-1; D gene uncertain. The CDR3 loop spans 15 amino acids. Trimming took 2 bases from V and 6 from J, leaving 16 bases between them. Germline CDR1 reads SEHNR; CDR2 reads FQNEAQ (reference sequence). CDR3 sequence: CASSLLGDYSSEAFF. The CDR3 DNA reads as TGTGCCAGCAGCTTACTTGGTGACTACAGTTCTGAAGCTTTCTTT.

This clone is a singleton in its sample. The J gene is TRBJ1-6, the V gene TRBV6-1; 8 bases map to TRBD1. The germline V gene has CDR1 MNHNS and CDR2 SASEGT. V shed 9 bases and J 7 bases; nucleotides not matched to a gene: 8. This CDR3 has 14 residues. CDR3 coding DNA: TGTGCCAGTTTACAGGGGGTTTCCAATTCACCCCTCCACTTT. Protein: CASLQGVSNSPLHF.